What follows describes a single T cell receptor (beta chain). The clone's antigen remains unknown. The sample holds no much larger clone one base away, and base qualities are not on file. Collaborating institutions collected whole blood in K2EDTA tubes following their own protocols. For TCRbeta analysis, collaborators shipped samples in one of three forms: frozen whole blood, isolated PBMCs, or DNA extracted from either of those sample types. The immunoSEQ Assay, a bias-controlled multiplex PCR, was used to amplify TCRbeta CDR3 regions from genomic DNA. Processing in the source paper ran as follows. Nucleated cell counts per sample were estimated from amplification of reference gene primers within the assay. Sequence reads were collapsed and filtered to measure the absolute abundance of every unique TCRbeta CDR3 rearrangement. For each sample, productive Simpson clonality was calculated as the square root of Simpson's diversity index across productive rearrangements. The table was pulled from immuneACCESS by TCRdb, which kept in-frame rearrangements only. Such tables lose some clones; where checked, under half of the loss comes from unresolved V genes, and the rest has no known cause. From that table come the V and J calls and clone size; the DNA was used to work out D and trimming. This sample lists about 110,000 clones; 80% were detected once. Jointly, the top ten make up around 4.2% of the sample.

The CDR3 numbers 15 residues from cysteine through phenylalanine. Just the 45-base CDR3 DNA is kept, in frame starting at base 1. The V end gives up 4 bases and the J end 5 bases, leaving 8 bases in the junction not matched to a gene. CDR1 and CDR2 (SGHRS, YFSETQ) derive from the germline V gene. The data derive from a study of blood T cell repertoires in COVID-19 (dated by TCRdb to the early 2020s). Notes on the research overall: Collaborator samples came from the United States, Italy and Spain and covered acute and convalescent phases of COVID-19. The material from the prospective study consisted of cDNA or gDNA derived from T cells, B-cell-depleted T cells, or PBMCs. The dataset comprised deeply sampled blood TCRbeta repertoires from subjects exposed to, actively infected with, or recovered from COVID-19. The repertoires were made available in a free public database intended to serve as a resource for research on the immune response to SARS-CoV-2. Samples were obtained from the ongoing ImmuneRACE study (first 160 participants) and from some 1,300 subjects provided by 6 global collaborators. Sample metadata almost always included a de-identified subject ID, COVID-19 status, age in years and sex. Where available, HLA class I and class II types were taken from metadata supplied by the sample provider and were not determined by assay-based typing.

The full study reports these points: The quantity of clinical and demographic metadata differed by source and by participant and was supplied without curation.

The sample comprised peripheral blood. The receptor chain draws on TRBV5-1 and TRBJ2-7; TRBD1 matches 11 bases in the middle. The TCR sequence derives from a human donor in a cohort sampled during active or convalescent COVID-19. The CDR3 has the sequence CASSDWDRGYDEQYF. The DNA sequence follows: TGCGCCAGCAGCGACTGGGACAGGGGGTACGACGAGCAGTACTTC. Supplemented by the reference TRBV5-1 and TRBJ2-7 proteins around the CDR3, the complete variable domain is KAGVTQTPRYLIKTRGQQVTLSCSPISGHRSVSWYQQTPGQGLQFLFEYFSETQRNKGNFPGRFSGRQFSNSRSEMNVSTLELGDSALYLCASSDWDRGYDEQYFGPGTRLTVT.